Shown below are 5 T cell receptor beta chains from a single sample sequenced in a study of shared clonotypes between healthy human individuals. The assay was immunoSEQ multiplex PCR, and TCRdb's table has in-frame clones only and misses some. Altogether about 680,000 clones are present, more than 70% being singletons, with the ten largest covering around 1.8%. The sequencing sample was made of memory CD4+ T cells sorted from blood. Subset noted: CD45RA-negative fraction. All receptors derive from a woman in her twenties or thirties in good health.

This clone was seen repeatedly, ten times or more. This chain connects TRBV5-1 to TRBJ2-1; the D is unclear. The CDR3 totals 14 residues. V dropped 4 bases and J dropped 4 bases, with 12 bases sitting between them. CDR1 and CDR2 from the germline V gene are SGHRS and YFSETQ. CDR3 DNA sequence: TGCGCCAGCAGCCCGTCTGCCTTGTACAATGAGCAGTTCTTC. Translated, it gives CASSPSALYNEQFF.

V gene TRBV28 combines with J gene TRBJ2-5; TRBD1 matches at 7 bases. CDR3 length: 15 residues. Germline assignment: CDR1 MDHEN and CDR2 SYDVKM. The ends lost 3 bases at V and 11 bases at J; junction bases unmatched: 15. Here the CDR3 reads CASSLVQGVAGEQYF. DNA for the CDR3: TGTGCCAGCAGTTTGGTCCAGGGGGTAGCCGGGGAGCAGTACTTC.

The gene calls are TRBV7-9 and TRBJ2-4; the match to TRBD1 covers 7 bases. The CDR3 loop spans 16 amino acids. V was clipped by 5 bases and J by 1 base; unmatched bases: 8. From germline, CDR1 is SEHNR and CDR2 FQNEAQ (reference sequence). CDR3 DNA: TGTGCCAGCAGCACCGAGGGGGCGCCGGCCAAAAACATTCAGTACTTC. Its protein is CASSTEGAPAKNIQYF.

This clone showed up just a few times. The chain carries TRBV7-9 and TRBJ2-3; the D gene is possibly TRBD2 (6 bases). CDR1 is SEHNR and CDR2 is FQNEAQ in the germline V gene (reference sequence). The CDR3 spans 16 residues. Trimming removed 5 bases at V and 5 bases at J, with 20 bases between. The DNA of the CDR3 is TGTGCCAGCAGCCGACCCGGTTCGGGAGCTAAAGATACGCAGTATTTT. Amino acids: CASSRPGSGAKDTQYF.

The V gene is TRBV28, the J gene TRBJ1-5; tentatively, D is TRBD1 (5 bases). V lost 7 bases and J 7 bases, leaving 20 bases between the germline ends. Germline V lookup: CDR1 MDHEN, CDR2 SYDVKM. This CDR3 is built from 15 residues. Here the CDR3 reads CASTIAGGFSQPQHF. The CDR3 nucleotides read TGTGCCAGCACCATCGCCGGGGGGTTCAGCCAGCCCCAGCATTTT.